Presented here are 5 T cell receptor beta chains from one specimen sequenced in a study of blood T cell repertoires in COVID-19. The method was immunoSEQ multiplex PCR; TCRdb's version includes in-frame clones alone and lacks a portion of them. The top ten hold roughly 4% of the sample, which has under 350,000 clones, 80% to 90% seen once. The sample comprised PBMCs or T cells enriched from blood (not recorded which). The receptors derive from a woman between 40 and 55 years old with acute COVID-19.

This clone has a single count. The chain uses TRBV7-9 and TRBJ2-7, with D uncertain. This CDR3 has 12 residues. V was trimmed by 3 bases and J by 3 bases, leaving 6 bases between them. Germline assignment: CDR1 SEHNR and CDR2 FQNEAQ (reference sequence). CDR3 in amino acids: CASSFPFYEQYF. In nucleotides, the CDR3 is TGTGCCAGCAGCTTCCCCTTCTACGAGCAGTACTTC.

J is TRBJ1-1 and V is TRBV27, with a weak D call TRBD1 (5 bases). This CDR3 is 15 amino acids long. CDR1 and CDR2 from the germline V gene are MNHEY and SMNVEV (reference sequence). V lost 6 bases, J lost 0 bases, and 14 bases lay in between. CDR3 sequence reads: CASRPHRSLNTEAFF. The CDR3 nucleotides are TGTGCCAGCAGACCCCACAGGTCCCTGAACACTGAAGCTTTCTTT.

This clone was seen only once. The chain has TRBV7-2 and TRBJ1-3; 7 bases line up with TRBD1. This CDR3 has 17 residues. V shed 2 bases and J 2 bases; nucleotides not matched to a gene: 9. Germline lookup yields CDR1 SGHTA and CDR2 FQGNSA. The CDR3 loop is CASSLTYLGQAGNTIYF. CDR3 sequence (DNA): TGTGCCAGCAGCTTAACTTACTTAGGACAGGCTGGAAACACCATATATTTT.

V is TRBV11-2 and J is TRBJ1-3; tentatively, D is TRBD1 (6 bases). Germline CDR1 and CDR2: SGHAT and FQNNGV. This CDR3 comprises 15 residues. Trimming took 8 bases from V and 4 from J, leaving 18 bases between them. CDR3 in amino acids: CASSPTWGQGNTIYF. CDR3 nucleotide sequence: TGTGCCAGCTCCCCGACGTGGGGGCAGGGAAACACCATATATTTT.

V usage is TRBV7-9 and J usage is TRBJ1-2, with D unresolved. CDR1 SEHNR and CDR2 FQNEAQ come from the germline V gene (reference sequence). The CDR3 is 16 residues long. Trimming pared 0 bases from V and 4 bases from J, leaving 15 bases between. As DNA, the CDR3 is TGTGCCAGCAGCTTAGCGAAACGGGATAGTGGCTATGGCTACACCTTC. Translated, it gives CASSLAKRDSGYGYTF.